One sample yielded the 19 T cell receptor beta chains listed below, sequenced in a study of T cells in narcolepsy. Method: immunoSEQ multiplex PCR; TCRdb's copy keeps in-frame clones and lacks some. The table records 20,000 to 25,000 clones, approximately 85% of them present only once. Material: CD45RA- memory CD4+ T cells from PBMCs. Receptors were obtained from a human donor with narcolepsy.

For the CDR3, the DNA is TGTGCCAGCAGCCCCGGGGTAGCAGGTGATACGCAGTATTTT. It translates to CASSPGVAGDTQYF. The genes are TRBV7-7 and TRBJ2-3; TRBD2 might be the D (5 bases). The V gene's germline CDR1 is SSHAT and CDR2 FNYEAQ (reference sequence). Trimming removed 5 bases from V and 6 bases from J, with 15 bases in between. The CDR3 has 14 residues.

This chain connects TRBV2 to TRBJ1-5; TRBD1 aligns across 7 bases. The trim removed 8 bases at V and 2 bases at J, leaving 15 bases unmatched. CDR1 is SNHLY and CDR2 is FYNNEI in the germline V gene. CDR3 length: 17 residues. CDR3 nucleotides: TGTGCCAGCGGGAGAGACAGGGAGCAAATGGGCAATCAGCCCCAGCATTTT. It encodes CASGRDREQMGNQPQHF.

The chain combines TRBV2 with TRBJ2-7, with 14 bases fitting TRBD2. The V gene end was trimmed by 3 bases and the J gene end by 4 bases; junction bases not matched to a gene: 11. CDR3 size: 18 residues. Germline V gene data show CDR1 as SNHLY and CDR2 as FYNNEI. The CDR3 spells CASSDPGLAGAPGYEQYF. In DNA form, the CDR3 reads TGTGCCAGCAGTGATCCGGGACTAGCGGGAGCACCCGGGTACGAGCAGTACTTC.

This chain uses TRBV30 with TRBJ2-2, with D perhaps TRBD2 (6 bases). Trimming took 5 bases from V and 4 from J, leaving 17 bases between them. The V gene's germline CDR1 is GTSNPN and CDR2 SVGIG (reference sequence). The CDR3 length is 15 residues. DNA for the CDR3: TGTGCCTGGGGGACTGAGGGGACTCCCACCGGGGAGCTGTTTTTT. Translated: CAWGTEGTPTGELFF.

This chain connects TRBV9 to TRBJ2-4, with a weak D call TRBD1 (6 bases). Trimming pared 0 bases from V and 1 base from J, leaving 17 bases between. This CDR3 is 18 amino acids long. Germline-derived CDR1 and CDR2 are SGDLS and YYNGEE. In DNA form, the CDR3 reads TGTGCCAGCAGCGTAGCCGCAGGGGCGGTGGGTGCCAAAAACATTCAGTACTTC. This sequence encodes CASSVAAGAVGAKNIQYF.

The chain couples TRBV9 to TRBJ2-3; D unclear. Trimming took off 4 bases at V and 4 bases at J, with 10 bases between the two ends. The CDR3 sequence is 13 residues long. Germline V CDR1 and CDR2: SGDLS, YYNGEE. The CDR3 DNA sequence: TGTGCCAGCAGCCCTTCTATAGCAGATACGCAGTATTTT. Translation: CASSPSIADTQYF. Full variable domain (rest looked up from reference TRBV9 and TRBJ2-3): DSGVTQTPKHLITATGQRVTLRCSPRSGDLSVYWYQQSLDQGLQFLIQYYNGEERAKGNILERFSAQQFPDLHSELNLSSLELGDSALYFCASSPSIADTQYFGPGTRLTVL.

The chain has TRBV30 and TRBJ1-4, with a tentative D call TRBD1 (5 bases). Trimming took 4 bases from V and 7 from J, leaving 19 bases between them. The CDR3 extends over 15 amino acids. In germline, CDR1 is GTSNPN, CDR2 SVGIG (reference sequence). The CDR3 DNA reads TGTGCCTGGACCCGGGGGGAGGGCGTTGGTGAAAAACTGTTTTTT. Encoded protein: CAWTRGEGVGEKLFF.

The chain is built from TRBV5-6 and TRBJ2-7; D perhaps matches TRBD1 (6 bases). CDR3 length: 18 residues. Germline lookup yields CDR1 SGHDT and CDR2 YYEEEE. V shed 4 bases and J shed 0 bases, with 23 bases lying between them. CDR3 nucleotide sequence: TGTGCCAGCAGCAATGACCTCAGGGGCACCGCTGACTCCTACGAGCAGTACTTC. Translation: CASSNDLRGTADSYEQYF.

This chain connects TRBV27 to TRBJ2-7; D is undetermined. The CDR3 consists of 11 residues. The V gene lost 5 bases and the J gene lost 7 bases, with 9 bases spanning the gap. CDR1 is MNHEY and CDR2 is SMNVEV in the germline V gene (reference sequence). DNA of the CDR3: TGTGCCAGCAGTACGTTTACAGAGCAGTACTTC. Translating gives CASSTFTEQYF.

This chain connects TRBV7-2 to TRBJ2-7; 7 bases map to TRBD2. The CDR3 is 16 amino acids. Germline CDR1 SGHTA, CDR2 FQGNSA. V lost 5 bases to trimming and J lost 4 bases; unmatched junction nucleotides: 14. The CDR3 is CASSLASSGDLYEQYF. For the CDR3, the DNA is TGTGCCAGCAGCCTGGCCTCTAGCGGAGATTTATACGAGCAGTACTTC.

The chain joins TRBV9 to TRBJ1-2, with 7 nucleotides matching TRBD1. Unmatched junction bases numbered 6, after V lost 4 bases and J lost 0 bases. Per the germline V gene, CDR1 is SGDLS and CDR2 is YYNGEE. The CDR3 is 15 amino acids. The CDR3 loop reads CASSTRQGTNYGYTF. The CDR3 DNA sequence: TGTGCCAGCAGCACCCGACAGGGAACTAACTATGGCTACACCTTC.

This clone was recorded only once. The chain employs TRBV5-1 and TRBJ2-5; maybe TRBD1 (6 bases). The DNA matches TRBJ2-7 better at its end, which makes the J call doubtful. Germline lookup yields CDR1 SGHRS and CDR2 YFSETQ. The CDR3 spans 14 residues. CDR3: CASSFRDMSYEQYF. The CDR3 region has the DNA TGCGCCAGCAGCTTCCGGGACATGTCCTACGAGCAGTACTTC.

This clone was seen just once. The chain links TRBV7-3 to TRBJ2-5; 9 bases are a match to TRBD1. Germline assignment: CDR1 SGHTA and CDR2 FQGTGA. The length of the CDR3 is 14 residues. V lost 2 bases and J lost 5; bases outside the gene matches: 3. CDR3 in amino acids: CASSLGTGSETQYF. The CDR3 DNA follows: TGTGCCAGCAGCTTAGGGACAGGGTCGGAGACCCAGTACTTC. The full variable domain, completed using reference TRBV7-3 and TRBJ2-5, is GAGVSQTPSNKVTEKGKYVELRCDPISGHTALYWYRQSLGQGPEFLIYFQGTGAADDSGLPNDRFFAVRPEGSVSTLKIQRTERGDSAVYLCASSLGTGSETQYFGPGTRLLVL.

The chain uses TRBV28 and TRBJ2-7, with 8 bases matching TRBD2. The CDR3 runs 14 residues. Germline values: CDR1 MDHEN, CDR2 SYDVKM. Germline trimming cut 6 bases from V and 5 bases from J; bases unmatched to any gene: 9. The CDR3 loop reads CASRNQRERNEQYF. The CDR3 region has the DNA TGTGCCAGCAGGAACCAGCGGGAGCGAAACGAGCAGTACTTC.

The V and J genes are TRBV5-1 and TRBJ1-1; D remains ambiguous. CDR3 size: 14 residues. CDR1 is SGHRS and CDR2 is YFSETQ in the germline V gene. Trimming removed 7 bases at V and 1 base at J, with 14 bases between. CDR3: CASGTQSGNTEAFF. The CDR3 DNA reads TGCGCCAGCGGAACTCAATCAGGGAACACTGAAGCTTTCTTT. Drawing the rest from reference TRBV5-1 and TRBJ1-1, the complete variable domain is KAGVTQTPRYLIKTRGQQVTLSCSPISGHRSVSWYQQTPGQGLQFLFEYFSETQRNKGNFPGRFSGRQFSNSRSEMNVSTLELGDSALYLCASGTQSGNTEAFFGQGTRLTVV.

The chain uses TRBV28 and TRBJ1-5; D remains unclear. The V end lost 1 base, the J end lost 0 bases, and 13 bases lay between the germline ends. This CDR3 has 17 residues. Germline loops: CDR1 MDHEN, CDR2 SYDVKM. In DNA, the CDR3 is TGTGCCAGCAGTTTATCGGGGATCTTTTATAGCAATCAGCCCCAGCATTTT. This encodes CASSLSGIFYSNQPQHF.

This chain joins TRBV28 and TRBJ1-5; 9 bases agree with TRBD1. Germline CDR1 is MDHEN and CDR2 is SYDVKM. Trimming at V came to 6 bases and at J to 5 bases, leaving 8 bases not matched to a gene. There are 15 residues in the CDR3. In nucleotides, the CDR3 is TGTGCCAGCAGGACACGCGACAGGGGGTATCAGCCCCAGCATTTT. Translating gives CASRTRDRGYQPQHF.

The chain carries TRBV7-8 and TRBJ2-7; tentatively, D is TRBD2 (7 bases). This CDR3 contains 13 residues. Germline V gene sequence: CDR1 SGHVS, CDR2 FQNEAQ. The ends were cut back, 3 bases at V and 3 bases at J, with 9 bases in the middle. CDR3 loop: CASSLGGHYEQYF. The CDR3 DNA sequence: TGTGCCAGCAGCTTGGGGGGGCACTACGAGCAGTACTTC.

This clone was detected once. The chain recombines TRBV7-2 with TRBJ2-3, with TRBD1 matching over 8 bases. V trimming: 5 bases; J trimming: 4 bases; junction bases outside the gene matches: 8. The CDR3 runs 15 residues. CDR1 is SGHTA and CDR2 is FQGNSA in the germline V gene. The DNA for the CDR3 is TGTGCCAGCAGCGCCAGGACAGGGAAGGCAGATACGCAGTATTTT. Protein sequence: CASSARTGKADTQYF. The full variable domain, its missing parts supplied by reference TRBV7-2 and TRBJ2-3, is GAGVSQSPSNKVTEKGKDVELRCDPISGHTALYWYRQSLGQGLEFLIYFQGNSAPDKSGLPSDRFSAERTGGSVSTLTIQRTQQEDSAVYLCASSARTGKADTQYFGPGTRLTVL.